This T cell receptor (beta chain) was recorded in a study of OX40 agonist ivuxolimab in advanced cancers. On the study more broadly: Therapy given before enrollment (anti-PD-1, anti-PD-L1 or anti-CTLA-4) was allowed, and approximately 40% had some.

The data were produced by immunoSEQ multiplex PCR, yet TCRdb's version contains in-frame clones alone and is incomplete. The table lists over 30,000 clones, approximately 89% of them singletons. CDR1 is SGHAT, CDR2 FQNNGV, per germline. Trimming cost V 5 bases and J 9 bases, with 4 bases left between them. This CDR3 is built from 10 residues. This rearrangement joins TRBV11-2 to TRBJ2-2; no clear D gene. Material: CD4+ or CD8+ T cells sorted from blood, obtained in a trial of the OX40 agonist ivuxolimab. The sequence was obtained from an adult with an advanced solid tumor such as melanoma, head and neck, liver or kidney cancer. This CDR3 is CASSQRELFF. The CDR3 DNA is TGTGCCAGCAGCCAAAGGGAGCTGTTTTTT.